This entry lists 7 T cell receptor beta chains sequenced from one sample in a study of blood T cell repertoires in COVID-19. TCRdb's table, derived via immunoSEQ multiplex PCR, lists solely in-frame clones and lacks some. Of under 45,000 clones listed, approximately 91% are singletons. The specimen sequenced was peripheral blood. The receptors shown here come from a man in his fifties or sixties with active or convalescent COVID-19.

The chain joins TRBV10-3 to TRBJ2-5; TRBD2 matches at 9 bases. The CDR3 sequence is 17 residues long. After removal of 10 bases from V and 2 bases from J, the junction contained 17 bases not matched to a gene. CDR1 is ENHRY, CDR2 SYGVKD, per germline. The CDR3 DNA follows: TGTGCCAGCTCCTCTCATGCGGGAGGGAGTCGGCAAGAGACCCAGTACTTC. It encodes CASSSHAGGSRQETQYF.

The chain is built from TRBV10-1 and TRBJ2-2, with D perhaps matching TRBD2 (5 bases). Germline-derived CDR1 and CDR2 are WNHNN and SYGVQD (reference sequence). The ends were cut back, 6 bases at V and 5 bases at J, with 10 bases in the middle. This CDR3 comprises 13 residues. This chain's CDR3 is CASRAGGTGELFF. For the CDR3, the DNA is TGCGCCAGCAGGGCGGGCGGGACCGGGGAGCTGTTTTTT.

CDR3 loop: CASSPPRVNTEAFF. CDR3 sequence (DNA): TGTGCCAGCAGTCCCCCCCGTGTGAACACTGAAGCTTTCTTT. The chain employs TRBV6-6 and TRBJ1-1, with D unclear. V lost 5 bases and J lost 0, with 10 bases in between. The CDR3 covers 14 residues. Germline assignment: CDR1 MNHNY and CDR2 SVGAGI (reference sequence).

The chain employs TRBV2 and TRBJ2-2; maybe TRBD1 (5 bases). Trimming cost V 7 bases and J 1 base, with 13 bases left between them. Germline CDR1 SNHLY, CDR2 FYNNEI. The CDR3 length is 15 residues. In DNA, the CDR3 is TGTGCCAGCATCGGTTCTAGGGGGAACACCGGGGAGCTGTTTTTT. Its translation is CASIGSRGNTGELFF. Based on the CDR3 plus reference TRBV2 and TRBJ2-2, the full variable domain is EPEVTQTPSHQVTQMGQEVILRCVPISNHLYFYWYRQILGQKVEFLVSFYNNEISEKSEIFDDQFSVERPDGSNFTLKIRSTKLEDSAMYFCASIGSRGNTGELFFGEGSRLTVL.

The chain carries TRBV2 and TRBJ1-5, with D maybe TRBD1 (5 bases). Trimming cost V 6 bases and J 3 bases, with 15 bases left between them. The CDR3 loop spans 15 amino acids. The V gene's germline CDR1 is SNHLY and CDR2 FYNNEI. CDR3 coding DNA: TGTGCCAGCAGGAGATCCGACAGCGTCAATCAGCCCCAGCATTTT. Translating it yields CASRRSDSVNQPQHF.

The chain links TRBV19 to TRBJ1-3; TRBD1 might be the D (5 bases). CDR3 length: 15 residues. V lost 7 bases and J 4 bases, leaving 17 bases between the germline ends. CDR1 and CDR2 from the germline V gene are LNHDA and SQIVND (reference sequence). The CDR3 here is CASIGARGEGNTIYF. In nucleotides, the CDR3 is TGTGCCAGTATAGGGGCGCGAGGAGAAGGAAACACCATATATTTT.

The chain uses TRBV28 and TRBJ2-7; D is perhaps TRBD2 (6 bases). V gave up 8 bases and J gave up 4 bases, with 18 bases separating them. CDR3 length equals 14 residues. Germline-derived CDR1 and CDR2 are MDHEN and SYDVKM. The CDR3, as DNA: TGTGCCAGCCTTTCGGGACTTGAGTTTTACGAGCAGTACTTC. The encoded protein is CASLSGLEFYEQYF.